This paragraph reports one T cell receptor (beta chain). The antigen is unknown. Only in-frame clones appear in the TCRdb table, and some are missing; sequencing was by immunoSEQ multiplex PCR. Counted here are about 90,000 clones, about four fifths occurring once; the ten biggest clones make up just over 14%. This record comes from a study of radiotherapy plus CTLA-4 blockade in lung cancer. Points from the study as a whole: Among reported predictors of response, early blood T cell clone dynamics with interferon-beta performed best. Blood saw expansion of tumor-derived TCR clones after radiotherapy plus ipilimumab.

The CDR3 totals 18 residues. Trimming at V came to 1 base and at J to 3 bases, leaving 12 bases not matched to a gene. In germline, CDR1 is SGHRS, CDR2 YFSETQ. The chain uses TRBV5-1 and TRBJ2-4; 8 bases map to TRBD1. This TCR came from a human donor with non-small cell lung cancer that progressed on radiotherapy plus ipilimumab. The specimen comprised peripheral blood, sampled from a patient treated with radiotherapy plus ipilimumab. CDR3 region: CASSLIPQGADFKNIQYF. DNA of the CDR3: TGCGCCAGCAGCTTGATCCCCCAGGGGGCAGATTTCAAAAACATTCAGTACTTC.